Given below is one T cell receptor beta chain in context. Resolution of symptoms, clearance, or two negative PCRs was present in recovered Cohort 3 donors. The data were taken from a study of blood T cell repertoires in COVID-19. The CDR3 spans 15 residues. Between the trimmed V and J ends, which lost 4 bases and 8 bases, there was a span of 16 bases. CDR1 and CDR2 (germline): SGHKS, YYEKEE (reference sequence). Generated by immunoSEQ multiplex PCR, the TCRdb table keeps only in-frame clones and is missing some. This sample yields hundreds of thousands of clones, of which around 89% are seen a single time; about 3% belongs to the top ten.

This clonotype was sampled from a woman in her forties or fifties who had recovered from COVID-19. The sequenced sample was PBMCs or T cells enriched from blood (not recorded which). This chain links TRBV5-5 with TRBJ1-6; no firm D call. The CDR3 sequence: CASSPRGVVDSPLHF. The DNA of the CDR3 is TGTGCCAGCAGCCCCCGCGGGGTAGTCGATTCACCCCTCCACTTT.